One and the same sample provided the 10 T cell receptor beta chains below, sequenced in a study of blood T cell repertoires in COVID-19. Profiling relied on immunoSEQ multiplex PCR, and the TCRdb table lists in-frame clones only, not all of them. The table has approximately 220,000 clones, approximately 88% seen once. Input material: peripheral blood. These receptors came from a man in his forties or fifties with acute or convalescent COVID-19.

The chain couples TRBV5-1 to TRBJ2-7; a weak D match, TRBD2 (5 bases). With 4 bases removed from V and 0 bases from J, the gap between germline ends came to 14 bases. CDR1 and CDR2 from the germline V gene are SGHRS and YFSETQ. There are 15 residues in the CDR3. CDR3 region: CASSPYGEGSYEQYF. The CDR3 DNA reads TGCGCCAGCAGCCCCTATGGCGAGGGCTCCTACGAGCAGTACTTC.

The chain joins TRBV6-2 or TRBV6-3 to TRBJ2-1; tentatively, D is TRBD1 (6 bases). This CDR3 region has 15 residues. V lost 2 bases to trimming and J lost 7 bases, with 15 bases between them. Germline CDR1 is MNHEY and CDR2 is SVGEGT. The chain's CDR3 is CASSYRAGARNEQFF. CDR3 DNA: TGTGCCAGCAGTTACCGGGCAGGGGCTAGGAATGAGCAGTTCTTC.

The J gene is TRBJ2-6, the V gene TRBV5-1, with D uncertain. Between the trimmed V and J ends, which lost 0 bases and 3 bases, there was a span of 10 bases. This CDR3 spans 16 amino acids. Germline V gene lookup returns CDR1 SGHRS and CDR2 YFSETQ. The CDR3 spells CASSLGLAVGANVLTF. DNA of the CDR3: TGCGCCAGCAGCTTGGGCCTCGCGGTTGGGGCCAACGTCCTGACTTTC.

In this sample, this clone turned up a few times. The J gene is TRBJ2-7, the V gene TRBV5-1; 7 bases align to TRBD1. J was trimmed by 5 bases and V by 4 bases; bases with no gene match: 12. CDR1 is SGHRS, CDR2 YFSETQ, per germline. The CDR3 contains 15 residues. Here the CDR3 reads CASSPSRGGGNEQYF. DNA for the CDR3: TGCGCCAGCAGCCCCTCCCGAGGGGGCGGAAACGAGCAGTACTTC.

Here the CDR3 DNA reads TGTGCCAGCAGCCGCTCGGGACTAGCGGGAGTTTTTGAGCAGTTCTTC. Protein sequence: CASSRSGLAGVFEQFF. The chain links TRBV7-6 to TRBJ2-1; 14 bases are a match to TRBD2. From germline, CDR1 is SGHVS and CDR2 FNYEAQ. The V gene end was trimmed by 5 bases and the J gene end by 9 bases; junction bases not matched to a gene: 9. The CDR3 covers 16 residues.

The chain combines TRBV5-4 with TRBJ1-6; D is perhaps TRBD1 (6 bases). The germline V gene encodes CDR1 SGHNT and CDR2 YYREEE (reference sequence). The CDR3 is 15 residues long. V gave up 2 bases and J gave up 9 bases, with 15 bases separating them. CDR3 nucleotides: TGTGCCAGCAGCTTAGACCCTACAGGGCGTTCACCCCTCCACTTT. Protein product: CASSLDPTGRSPLHF.

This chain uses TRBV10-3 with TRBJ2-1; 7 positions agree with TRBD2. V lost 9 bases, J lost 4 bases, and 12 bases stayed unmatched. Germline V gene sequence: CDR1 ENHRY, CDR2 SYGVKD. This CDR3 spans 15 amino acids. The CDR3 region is CAISRLAEAYNEQFF. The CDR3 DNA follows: TGTGCCATATCACGTCTAGCGGAGGCATACAATGAGCAGTTCTTC.

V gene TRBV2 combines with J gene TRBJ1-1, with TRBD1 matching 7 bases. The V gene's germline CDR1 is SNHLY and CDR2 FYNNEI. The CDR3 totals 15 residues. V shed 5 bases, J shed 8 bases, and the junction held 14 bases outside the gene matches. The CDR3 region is CASSFSFPGQKEAFF. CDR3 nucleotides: TGTGCCAGCAGTTTTTCCTTCCCGGGACAGAAAGAAGCTTTCTTT.

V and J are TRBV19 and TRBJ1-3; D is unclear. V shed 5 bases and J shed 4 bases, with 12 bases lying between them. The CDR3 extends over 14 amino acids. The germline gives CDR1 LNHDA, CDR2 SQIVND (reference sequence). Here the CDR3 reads CASSSAGGGNTIYF. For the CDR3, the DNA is TGTGCCAGTAGTTCCGCAGGAGGAGGAAACACCATATATTTT.

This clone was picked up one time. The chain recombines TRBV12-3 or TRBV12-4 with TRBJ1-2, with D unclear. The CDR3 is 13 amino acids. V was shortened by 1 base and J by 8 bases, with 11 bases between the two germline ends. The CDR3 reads CASSLGRDQGYTF. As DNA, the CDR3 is TGTGCCAGCAGTTTAGGGCGGGATCAGGGCTACACCTTC.